The clone carrying this T cell receptor (beta chain) came up many times. Its antigen is as yet unknown. Thyroid ultrasound, orbital computed tomography, clinical symptoms, and serum thyroxine and TRAb underpinned diagnoses. PBMCs were obtained from 10 ml fresh peripheral blood. The sample originates from a study of T cells in Graves' hyperthyroidism and ophthalmopathy. The V end lost 4 bases, the J end lost 3 bases, and 10 bases lay between the germline ends. This CDR3 is built from 12 residues. Germline CDR1 SQVTM, CDR2 ANQGSEA. RNA transcripts provided the source from which TCR beta CDR3 regions were amplified. Initially, a first-round RT-PCR of the TCR CDR3 employed the HTBI primer set. One entry per CDR3 protein, called by TCRdb with MiXCR from the multiplex PCR reads. The sample lists fewer than 850,000 distinct CDR3 sequences, 17% occurring once. Whole-study results and caveats: Researchers found most expanded thyroid clonotypes above 0.001 in blood as well. Ophthalmopathy cases were set apart from stable hyperthyroidism by a 13 V-J model.

The TCR originated in a man aged 50-60 years with Graves' hyperthyroidism. The chain joins TRBV29-1 to TRBJ2-7; D unresolved. Sequencing input: blood. The CDR3 here is CSVVGNHYEQYF. CDR3 DNA sequence: TGCAGCGTTGTGGGGAACCACTACGAGCAGTACTTC.